A selection of T cell receptor beta chains follows, all from one sample in a study of CD8 T cells in ankylosing spondylitis. TCRdb passed the 5' RACE reads through MiXCR, listing each CDR3 protein once. The sample lists under 950,000 distinct CDR3 sequences, roughly 19% occurring once. The sample taken for sequencing was blood, either unsorted or a sorted T cell fraction (not recorded which). The receptors derive from a male donor with ankylosing spondylitis. The CDR3 runs from the conserved cysteine through the conserved F or W. The D gene is left open where the match is weak. Not every row has a clone size; where given, it reads once, few, many or a size class.

d_gene	v_gene	j_gene	abundance	CDR3nt	CDR3aa
NA	TRBV9	TRBJ1-1	few	TGTGCCAGCAGCCTTTTGGGAACCATGAACACTGAAGCTTTCTTT	CASSLLGTMNTEAFF
NA	TRBV3-1	TRBJ2-3	few	TGTGCCAGCAGCCAACCCGACGGCACAGATACGCAGTATTTT	CASSQPDGTDTQYF
NA	TRBV20-1	TRBJ2-1	few	TGCAGTGCTAGAGATCCGTCGAGGGGGAAGCCCACCTACAATGAGCAGTTCTTC	CSARDPSRGKPTYNEQFF
NA	TRBV15	TRBJ2-7	NA	TGTGCCACCAGCAGAGGGGACCCCTCAGTATACGAGCAGTACTTC	CATSRGDPSVYEQYF
TRBD2	TRBV29-1	TRBJ2-2	few	TGCAGCGTTGAACGCGGGAGGAACACCGGGGAGCTGTTTTTT	CSVERGRNTGELFF
TRBD1	TRBV12-3/TRBV12-4	TRBJ1-6	NA	TGTGCCAGCAGTTCCTTCACAGGGGATAATTCACCCCTCCACTTT	CASSSFTGDNSPLHF
TRBD1	TRBV6-2/TRBV6-3	TRBJ1-2	few	TGTGCCAGCAGCGGACAGGCGGCTGGCTACACCTTC	CASSGQAAGYTF
NA	TRBV27	TRBJ1-6	NA	TGTGCCTGCCGAGACCTGGCCCGCCTCTCAGGGGCCCTCCACTTT	CACRDLARLSGALHF
NA	TRBV7-9	TRBJ2-7	few	TGTGCCAGCAGCTTAGAGGTTGTATCCGAGCAGTACTTC	CASSLEVVSEQYF
NA	TRBV12-3/TRBV12-4	TRBJ1-3	few	TGTGCCAGCAGGCCCCTAGAAAACACCATATATTTT	CASRPLENTIYF
TRBD2	TRBV27	TRBJ2-1	NA	TGTGCCAGCGGGACTAGCGGGACTCGGGGATACAATGAGCAGTTCTTC	CASGTSGTRGYNEQFF
TRBD2	TRBV9	TRBJ2-1	many	TGTGCCAGCAGCGAGAGGACTAGCGGGAGTTACAATGAGCAGTTCTTC	CASSERTSGSYNEQFF